This T cell receptor beta chain is from a study of Ad26.COV2.S vaccination and SARS-CoV-2 variants listed by TCRdb under 2021. In terms of the full investigation: Vaccine-arm donors came from COV1001, a multicentre, randomized, double-blind, placebo-controlled phase I-IIa trial of Ad26.COV2.S in healthy adults. TCRbeta repertoire sequencing was used to assess the specificity and breadth of SARS-CoV-2-reactive T cell receptors after Ad26.COV2.S vaccination. Investigators did not know the trial group allocation while performing experiments and assessing outcomes. A total of around 32 samples were included in the TCR-sequenced set, comprising roughly 19 Ad26.COV2.S vaccine recipients, 5 placebo recipients and 8 SARS-CoV-2 convalescent individuals. Ad26.COV2.S was administered intramuscularly at 5 x 10^10 or 1 x 10^11 viral particles, either as a single shot or as two shots given 56 days apart. Trial participants were randomized into five groups of five: low-dose or high-dose Ad26.COV2.S given once or twice, or placebo on both occasions. Findings and caveats that apply to the study as a whole: Comparing responses between vaccine doses or regimens was not something the study was powered to do. The authors noted that total T cell responses may have been underestimated by the TCR breadth and depth analyses. Vaccine and placebo recipients had similar non-spike TCR breadth, a finding consistent with the vaccine containing only spike. Substantial breadth of spike-specific CD8+ and CD4+ T cell responses was reported after vaccination. Spike-specific TCR breadth was higher in Ad26.COV2.S recipients than in placebo recipients (P = 0.0014).

CDR1 and CDR2 are read off the germline V gene as MDHEN and SYDVKM. The CDR3, from cysteine to phenylalanine, totals 14 residues. The DNA shown is the 42-base CDR3, in frame from base 1. The junction shows trimming of 5 bases on V and 10 bases on J, plus 18 bases between the germline ends. To note about this clone: Its antigen is currently not known. One base away there is no much larger clone; base qualities are not given.

The immunoSEQ Assay was the method used to sequence TCRbeta CDR3 regions. After extraction, genomic DNA underwent amplification by bias-controlled multiplex PCR, followed by high-throughput sequencing. The paper's data handling went like this. Collapsing and filtering of sequences were performed to quantify the absolute abundance of each unique TCRbeta CDR3 region. T cell fraction was estimated by normalizing TCRbeta template counts to usable DNA, which was measured by amplifying reference genes present in all nucleated cells. Repertoire TCRs were annotated as SARS-CoV-2-specific when V gene, CDR3 amino acid sequence and J gene were exactly matched to a known reactive TCR set. The reference SARS-CoV-2 TCR set came from MIRA and was filtered for enrichment in COVID-19-positive ImmuneCODE repertoires, removing public or cross-reactive TCRs. Drawing on the MIRA antigens, annotated TCRs were analysed further at the level of specific ORF or position within ORF. Breadth was defined as the number of annotated unique rearrangements divided by the total number of unique productive rearrangements, and depth was defined as the summed frequency of the annotated unique rearrangements. Group comparisons of TCR breadth used two-sided Wilcoxon rank-sum tests. What TCRdb holds here is the immuneACCESS table cut down to in-frame rearrangements. Part of the clones is not present; checked against another copy, under half of the missing clones reflect an unresolved V gene, and the others are unexplained. That table gives V, J and clone size, and the DNA gave D and trimming. This sample gives 500,000 or so clones in total; around nine tenths of them show up just once. The ten most abundant clones make up roughly 12% of the sample.

The treatment or condition label for this specimen denotes: roughly 18 received Ad26.COV2.S at low or high dose, single or two shots; several received placebo; per-sample allocation not given. For vaccine and placebo recipients, repertoires were sequenced using samples collected on day 63 after the first injection. In Cohort 1b, more than 20 adults aged 18-55 years were enrolled at a single site in Boston, USA, between 29 July and 7 August 2020. As a vaccine, Ad26.COV2.S was a replication-incompetent adenovirus type 26 vector that expressed a prefusion-stabilized SARS-CoV-2 spike protein derived from the original Wuhan strain.

The receptor chain draws on TRBV28 and TRBJ2-1; 5 matching bases give a weak D call of TRBD2. The input for sequencing was peripheral blood, taken in a trial of Ad26.COV2.S vaccine versus placebo. This receptor was identified in a person aged 18-60 years who received the Ad26.COV2.S COVID-19 vaccine or a placebo. The CDR3 region: CASSLELVVPEQFF. Here is the DNA: TGTGCCAGCAGTCTCGAACTAGTCGTCCCCGAGCAGTTCTTC.